The 16 T cell receptor beta chains in this list originate from one sample, sequenced in a study of shared clonotypes between healthy human individuals (dated by TCRdb to about 2020). Library creation used the immunoSEQ multiplex PCR assay. The immuneACCESS repertoire file appears here via TCRdb, limited to in-frame rearrangements. These files lack a portion of the clones; in checked studies, under half of the deficit traces to unresolved V genes, and the cause of the others is not known. In this sample the table shows 2 million to 3 million clones, over 85% of which occur a single time. Clones ranked in the top ten supply approximately 0.36% of the sample. The sequenced material came from naive CD4+ T cells from PBMCs. The cell subset or site label, as the study defines it: CD45RA+ positively selected. The receptors here all came from a man aged 18-30 years in good health. Some clones in this sample may be carry-over from other donors' samples.

The chain links TRBV7-3 to TRBJ1-1, with unresolved D. CDR1 is SGHTA, CDR2 FQGTGA, per germline. V lost 2 bases and J lost 4, with 11 bases in between. The CDR3 is made up of 14 amino acids. CDR3 coding DNA: TGTGCCAGCAGCTTAGGGCAGAGAAGCACTGAAGCTTTCTTT. Translated: CASSLGQRSTEAFF.

The rearrangement uses TRBV11-1 and TRBJ2-5; TRBD1 matches 7 bases. CDR3 length equals 15 residues. The germline V gene encodes CDR1 SGHAT and CDR2 FQDESV (reference sequence). Trimming cost V 1 base and J 1 base; bases outside gene matches: 3. The CDR3 coding sequence is TGTGCCAGCAGCTTAGAGACAGGGCGCCAAGAGACCCAGTACTTC. Translating it yields CASSLETGRQETQYF.

The rearrangement uses TRBV18 and TRBJ2-1, with D uncertain. The CDR3 has 12 residues. CDR1 is KGHSH, CDR2 LQKENI, per germline. Trimming cost V 4 bases and J 4 bases, with 5 bases left between them. The CDR3 DNA reads as TGTGCCAGCTCACAATTATACAATGAGCAGTTCTTC. Residues: CASSQLYNEQFF. The full variable domain, its missing parts supplied by reference TRBV18 and TRBJ2-1, is NAGVMQNPRHLVRRRGQEARLRCSPMKGHSHVYWYRQLPEEGLKFMVYLQKENIIDESGMPKERFSAEFPKEGPSILRIQQVVRGDSAAYFCASSQLYNEQFFGPGTRLTVL.

In regard to this clone: Other DNA sequences in the sample encode the same CDR3. V usage is TRBV18 and J usage is TRBJ1-5, with no clear D. CDR1 KGHSH and CDR2 LQKENI come from the germline V gene. The CDR3 is 13 residues long. V shed 6 bases and J shed 3 bases, with 9 bases lying between them. CDR3 nucleotides: TGTGCCAGCTCCTTGGGCCTCAATCAGCCCCAGCATTTT. It yields the protein CASSLGLNQPQHF.

V is TRBV2 and J is TRBJ2-4; no reliable D call. Germline CDR1 and CDR2: SNHLY and FYNNEI. This CDR3 is built from 14 residues. V gave up 1 base and J gave up 6 bases, with 10 bases separating them. For the CDR3, the DNA is TGTGCCAGCAGTGAAGTGGAACTAACAAACATTCAGTACTTC. This codes for CASSEVELTNIQYF.

The chain links TRBV5-6 to TRBJ2-1; 8 bases map to TRBD1. The J segment lost 2 bases and the V segment lost 4 bases, leaving 2 bases of the junction unmatched. The CDR3 length is 14 residues. Looked up from germline, CDR1 is SGHDT and CDR2 is YYEEEE. CDR3 loop: CASSPQGAYNEQFF. CDR3 sequence (DNA): TGTGCCAGCAGCCCACAGGGGGCCTACAATGAGCAGTTCTTC.

J is TRBJ2-2 and V is TRBV7-9; D possibly corresponds to TRBD2 (5 bases). Trimming removed 1 base from V and 13 bases from J, with 19 bases in between. The CDR3 covers 15 residues. From germline, CDR1 is SEHNR and CDR2 FQNEAQ (reference sequence). The CDR3 nucleotides read TGTGCCAGCAGCTTAGTGGGCCTAGCTGGTTCTGGGCTGTTTTTT. Its translation is CASSLVGLAGSGLFF.

CDR3 DNA: TGTGCCAGCAGACTGGGGTGGGGGAACAATGAGCAGTTCTTC. Protein sequence: CASRLGWGNNEQFF. The chain uses TRBV6-5 and TRBJ2-1; either TRBD1 or TRBD2 may fit D (5 bases each). The CDR3 has 14 amino acids. The germline gives CDR1 MNHEY, CDR2 SVGAGI. V was clipped by 6 bases and J by 5 bases, with 14 bases between them.

The V and J genes are TRBV5-1 and TRBJ2-7; 8 positions agree with TRBD2. Germline V gene lookup returns CDR1 SGHRS and CDR2 YFSETQ. The CDR3 is 14 residues long. Trimming at V came to 4 bases and at J to 3 bases, leaving 6 bases not matched to a gene. The CDR3 nucleotides are TGCGCCAGCAGCCCGTCGGCGGGAGGCTACGAGCAGTACTTC. Protein: CASSPSAGGYEQYF.

V is TRBV2 and J is TRBJ2-5, with D perhaps matching TRBD2 (5 bases). V was trimmed by 2 bases and J by 7 bases, leaving 8 bases between them. There are 12 residues in the CDR3. Germline V gene lookup returns CDR1 SNHLY and CDR2 FYNNEI. In DNA, the CDR3 is TGTGCCAGCAGTGAATCTCGGGGGACCCAGTACTTC. Its translation is CASSESRGTQYF. Variable domain in full (rest from reference TRBV2 and TRBJ2-5): EPEVTQTPSHQVTQMGQEVILRCVPISNHLYFYWYRQILGQKVEFLVSFYNNEISEKSEIFDDQFSVERPDGSNFTLKIRSTKLEDSAMYFCASSESRGTQYFGPGTRLLVL.

The rearrangement uses TRBV5-1 and TRBJ2-7, with 9 bases aligning to TRBD2. The J segment lost 5 bases and the V segment lost 1 base, leaving 7 bases of the junction unmatched. CDR1 and CDR2 from the germline V gene are SGHRS and YFSETQ. CDR3 size: 15 residues. CDR3 coding DNA: TGCGCCAGCAGCTTGTGGGCGGGAGGGGTTAACGAGCAGTACTTC. It codes for CASSLWAGGVNEQYF.

The chain recombines TRBV7-3 with TRBJ2-1; 10 positions agree with TRBD2. Germline V gives CDR1 SGHTA, CDR2 FQGTGA. The CDR3 runs 14 residues. Trimming at V came to 2 bases and at J to 12 bases, leaving 7 bases not matched to a gene. The CDR3, as DNA: TGTGCCAGCAGCTTAGGTACTAGCGGGACGCCGCAGTTCTTC. It is translated as CASSLGTSGTPQFF.

As regards this clone: Other DNA sequences within the sample encode an identical CDR3. CDR3 loop: CASSLLGSGNTIYF. In DNA, the CDR3 is TGTGCCAGCAGTTTATTGGGGTCCGGAAACACCATATATTTT. This sequence joins TRBV28 and TRBJ1-3, with D unresolved. Per the germline V gene, CDR1 is MDHEN and CDR2 is SYDVKM. The CDR3 sequence is 14 residues long. V lost 1 base, J lost 4 bases, and 8 bases lay in between. Full variable domain (remainder filled in from reference TRBV28 and TRBJ1-3): DVKVTQSSRYLVKRTGEKVFLECVQDMDHENMFWYRQDPGLGLRLIYFSYDVKMKEKGDIPEGYSVSREKKERFSLILESASTNQTSMYLCASSLLGSGNTIYFGEGSWLTVV.

The rearrangement uses TRBV9 and TRBJ2-5; D is ambiguous. Per the germline V gene, CDR1 is SGDLS and CDR2 is YYNGEE. This CDR3 has 15 residues. Between the trimmed V and J ends, which lost 2 bases and 4 bases, there was a span of 15 bases. CDR3 in DNA: TGTGCCAGCAGCGTTGCGAGTCCGCCCGGAGAGACCCAGTACTTC. This sequence encodes CASSVASPPGETQYF.

The V gene is TRBV7-9, the J gene TRBJ2-1; D remains unclear. Germline V gene lookup returns CDR1 SEHNR and CDR2 FQNEAQ (reference sequence). Between the trimmed V and J ends, which lost 1 base and 5 bases, there was a span of 9 bases. The CDR3 consists of 14 residues. The DNA of the CDR3 is TGTGCCAGCAGCTTAGAACAGAAAAACAATGAGCAGTTCTTC. Translated, it gives CASSLEQKNNEQFF.

This sequence joins TRBV6-5 and TRBJ2-5, with 9 bases lining up with TRBD1. V shed 6 bases, J shed 5 bases, and the junction held 4 bases outside the gene matches. Germline V gives CDR1 MNHEY, CDR2 SVGAGI. The CDR3 extends over 13 amino acids. DNA of the CDR3: TGTGCCAGCAGGGGACAGGGTGGGGAGACCCAGTACTTC. The encoded protein is CASRGQGGETQYF.